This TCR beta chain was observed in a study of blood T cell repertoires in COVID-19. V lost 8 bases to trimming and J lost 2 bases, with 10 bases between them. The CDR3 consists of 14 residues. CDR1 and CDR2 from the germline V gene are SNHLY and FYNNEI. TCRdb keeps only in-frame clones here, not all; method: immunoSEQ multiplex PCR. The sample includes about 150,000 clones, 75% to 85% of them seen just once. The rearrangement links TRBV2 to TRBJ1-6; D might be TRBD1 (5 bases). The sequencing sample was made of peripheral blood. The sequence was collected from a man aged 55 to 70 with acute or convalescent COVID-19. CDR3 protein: CASGPGAYNSPLHF. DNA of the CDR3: TGTGCCAGCGGACCGGGGGCCTATAATTCACCCCTCCACTTT.